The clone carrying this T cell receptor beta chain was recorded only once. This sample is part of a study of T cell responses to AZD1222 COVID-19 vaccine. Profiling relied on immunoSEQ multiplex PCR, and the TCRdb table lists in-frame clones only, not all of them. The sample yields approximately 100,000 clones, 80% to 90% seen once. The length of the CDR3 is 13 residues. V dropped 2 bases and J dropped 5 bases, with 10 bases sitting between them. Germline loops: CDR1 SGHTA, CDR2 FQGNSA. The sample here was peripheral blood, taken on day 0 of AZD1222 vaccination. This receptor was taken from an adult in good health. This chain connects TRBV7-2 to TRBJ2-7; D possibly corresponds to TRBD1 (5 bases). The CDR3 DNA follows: TGTGCCAGCAGCTTAAACAGGAACCACGAGCAGTACTTC. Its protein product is CASSLNRNHEQYF.